These T cell receptor beta chains were read from a single sample in a study of blood T cell repertoires in COVID-19. Libraries were prepared by immunoSEQ multiplex PCR; TCRdb keeps only in-frame clonotypes and omits some of them. The table includes 200,000 to 250,000 clones, 75% to 85% detected once. The material sequenced was PBMCs or T cells enriched from blood (not recorded which). These receptors originate from a man younger than 45 with acute COVID-19. The CDR3 runs from the conserved cysteine through the conserved F or W. D genes are given only for firm matches. Only some rows state a clone size, as once, few, many or a class for expanded clones.

V	J	size	D	DNA	CDR3
TRBV9	TRBJ2-1	.	.	TGTGCCAGCAGCCCCCGATCAGCCGCAGGCAATGAGCAGTTCTTC	CASSPRSAAGNEQFF
TRBV5-5	TRBJ2-5	.	TRBD1	TGTGCCAGCAGCTTGGCCCCGACAGGGTGGGGAGAGACCCAGTACTTC	CASSLAPTGWGETQYF
TRBV4-1	TRBJ1-6	.	.	TGCGCCAGCAGCCCCGCGGGTAGTGGGGGGTTCACCTATAATTCACCCCTCCACTTT	CASSPAGSGGFTYNSPLHF
TRBV18	TRBJ1-1	.	TRBD1	TGTGCCAGTCTCCGGGACAGACAATCGAACACTGAAGCTTTCTTT	CASLRDRQSNTEAFF
TRBV28	TRBJ1-2	.	.	TGTGCCAGCAGCTCGGGGGACGGAGCTATTAACTATGGCTACACCTTC	CASSSGDGAINYGYTF
TRBV5-1	TRBJ2-5	.	TRBD1	TGCGCCAGCAGGACAGGGGAGATTCGAGAGACCCAGTACTTC	CASRTGEIRETQYF
TRBV9	TRBJ1-1	.	.	TGTGCCAGCAGCGTGACAGGTCAGGGCACTGAAGCTTTCTTT	CASSVTGQGTEAFF
TRBV6-5	TRBJ1-4	.	.	TGTGCCAGCAGCCCGGGACACAGAACTGAAAAACTGTTTTTT	CASSPGHRTEKLFF
TRBV28	TRBJ1-5	few	.	TGTGCCAGCAGTTTTTTGGAGCGAGCTCAGCCCCAGCATTTT	CASSFLERAQPQHF
TRBV18	TRBJ1-1	.	TRBD1	TGTGCCAGCTCACCAATTCGGACAGGGGGCCAAATGAACACTGAAGCTTTCTTT	CASSPIRTGGQMNTEAFF
TRBV9	TRBJ2-7	once	TRBD2	TGTGCCAGCAGCGTAGAAGCGGGGGGGCCACGCTACGAGCAGTACTTC	CASSVEAGGPRYEQYF
TRBV4-2	TRBJ1-2	.	TRBD1	TGTGCCAGCAGCCAGCACCCGGAGCAGGGACAGGGAGGCGGCTACACCTTC	CASSQHPEQGQGGGYTF
TRBV11-2	TRBJ1-1	once	TRBD1	TGTGCCAGCAGCTTACAGGGGGCGCGCACTGAAGCTTTCTTT	CASSLQGARTEAFF
TRBV7-9	TRBJ1-3	.	TRBD1	TGTGCCAGCAGCTCGACAGGGCTGGGGGAGTCTGGAAACACCATATATTTT	CASSSTGLGESGNTIYF
TRBV11-1	TRBJ2-3	.	.	TGTGCCAGCAGCCCTAAACGGGACTGGAGCACAGATACGCAGTATTTT	CASSPKRDWSTDTQYF
TRBV28	TRBJ1-2	.	.	TGTGCCAGCAGTAGCGGGATATTGGTCTATGGCTACACCTTC	CASSSGILVYGYTF
TRBV29-1	TRBJ1-2	.	TRBD1	TGCAGCGCCCTCCCACAGGGGGCCGTGGGCTACACCTTC	CSALPQGAVGYTF
TRBV7-9	TRBJ2-3	.	TRBD2	TGTGTCAGCAGCTTAGGTCTTCCGGGACTAGGAACAGATACGCAGTATTTT	CVSSLGLPGLGTDTQYF
TRBV19	TRBJ2-5	.	TRBD2	TGTGCCAGTAGTTTCTTGACTAGCGGGAGGCGGAAAGAGACCCAGTACTTC	CASSFLTSGRRKETQYF
TRBV6-5	TRBJ2-7	.	TRBD1	TGTGCCAGCAGCCTAGACAGGGTTTTTGGCGAGCAGTACTTC	CASSLDRVFGEQYF
TRBV25-1	TRBJ1-5	.	TRBD1	TGTGCCAGCAGTGGGACAGGGGTTCAGCCCCAGCATTTT	CASSGTGVQPQHF
TRBV30	TRBJ2-7	.	.	TGTGCCTGGACAGGCGGGTTATACGAGCAGTACTTC	CAWTGGLYEQYF
TRBV6-4	TRBJ1-2	.	.	TGTGCCAGCAGTGACTCGGCAGGGATCCATGGCTACACCTTC	CASSDSAGIHGYTF
TRBV18	TRBJ1-4	.	TRBD1	TGTGCCAGCTCACCTGGGACAGGGATTGAAAAACTGTTTTTT	CASSPGTGIEKLFF